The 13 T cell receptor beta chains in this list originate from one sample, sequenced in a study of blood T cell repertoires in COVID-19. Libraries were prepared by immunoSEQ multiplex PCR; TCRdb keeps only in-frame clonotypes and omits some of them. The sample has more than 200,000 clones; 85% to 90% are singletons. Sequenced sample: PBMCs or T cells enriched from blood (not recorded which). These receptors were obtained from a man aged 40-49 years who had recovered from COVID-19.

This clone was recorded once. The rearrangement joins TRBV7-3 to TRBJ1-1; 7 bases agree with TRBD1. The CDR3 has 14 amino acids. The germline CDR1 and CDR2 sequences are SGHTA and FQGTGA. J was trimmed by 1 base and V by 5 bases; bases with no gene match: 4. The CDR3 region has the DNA TGTGCCAGCAGCCTGGGACAGACGAACACTGAAGCTTTCTTT. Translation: CASSLGQTNTEAFF.

Here the CDR3 reads CASSSQITKNIQYF. In DNA, the CDR3 is TGTGCCAGCAGCTCCCAGATTACCAAAAACATTCAGTACTTC. The chain recombines TRBV11-1 with TRBJ2-4, with D unresolved. The V gene's germline CDR1 is SGHAT and CDR2 FQDESV (reference sequence). V shed 4 bases and J shed 2 bases, with 9 bases lying between them. This CDR3 has 14 amino acids.

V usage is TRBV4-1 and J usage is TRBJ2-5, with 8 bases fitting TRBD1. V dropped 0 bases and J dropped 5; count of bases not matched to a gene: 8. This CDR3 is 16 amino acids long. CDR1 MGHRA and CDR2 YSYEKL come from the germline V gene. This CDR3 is CASSQDIGTGLETQYF. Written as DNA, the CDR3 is TGCGCCAGCAGCCAAGACATCGGGACAGGCTTGGAGACCCAGTACTTC.

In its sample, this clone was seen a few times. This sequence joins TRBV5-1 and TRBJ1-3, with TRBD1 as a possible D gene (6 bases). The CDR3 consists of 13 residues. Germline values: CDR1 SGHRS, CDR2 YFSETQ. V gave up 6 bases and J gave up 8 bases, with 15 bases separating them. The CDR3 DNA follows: TGCGCCAGCAAACAGGGTCACGAAGACACCATATATTTT. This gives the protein CASKQGHEDTIYF.

The CDR3 is CASSLEAGGMGTQYF. The CDR3 nucleotides are TGTGCCAGCAGCTTAGAGGCAGGGGGCATGGGGACCCAGTACTTC. The chain links TRBV7-7 to TRBJ2-5; 8 nucleotides line up with TRBD1. The CDR3 has 15 residues. Germline CDR1 reads SSHAT; CDR2 reads FNYEAQ (reference sequence). J was trimmed by 7 bases and V by 1 base; bases with no gene match: 8.

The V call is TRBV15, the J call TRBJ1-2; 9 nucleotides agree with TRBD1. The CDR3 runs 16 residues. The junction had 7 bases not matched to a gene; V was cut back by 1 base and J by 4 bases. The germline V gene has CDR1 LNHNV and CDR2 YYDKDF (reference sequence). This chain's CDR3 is CATSRVQGAPPYGYTF. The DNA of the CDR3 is TGTGCCACCAGCAGAGTACAGGGGGCCCCACCCTATGGCTACACCTTC. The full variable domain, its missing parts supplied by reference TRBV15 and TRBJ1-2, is DAMVIQNPRYQVTQFGKPVTLSCSQTLNHNVMYWYQQKSSQAPKLLFHYYDKDFNNEADTPDNFQSRRPNTSFCFLDIRSPGLGDTAMYLCATSRVQGAPPYGYTFGSGTRLTVV.

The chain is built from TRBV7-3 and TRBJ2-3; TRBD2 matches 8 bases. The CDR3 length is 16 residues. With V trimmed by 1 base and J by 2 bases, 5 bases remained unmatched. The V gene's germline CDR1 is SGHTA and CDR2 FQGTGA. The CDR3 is CASSLIGGALTDTQYF. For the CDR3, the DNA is TGTGCCAGCAGCTTAATCGGGGGGGCGCTCACAGATACGCAGTATTTT.

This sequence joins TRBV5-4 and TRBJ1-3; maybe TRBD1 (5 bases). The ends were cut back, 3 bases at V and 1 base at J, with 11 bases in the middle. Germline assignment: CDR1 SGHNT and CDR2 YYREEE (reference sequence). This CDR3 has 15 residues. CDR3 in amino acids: CASSSSGISGNTIYF. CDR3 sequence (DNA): TGTGCCAGCAGCTCATCAGGGATTTCTGGAAACACCATATATTTT.

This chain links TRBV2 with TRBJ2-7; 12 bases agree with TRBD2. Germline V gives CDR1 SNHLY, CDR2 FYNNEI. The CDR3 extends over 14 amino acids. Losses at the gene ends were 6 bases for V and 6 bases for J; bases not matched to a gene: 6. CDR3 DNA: TGTGCCAGCAGGAGACTAGCGGGAGTTTCCGAGCAGTACTTC. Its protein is CASRRLAGVSEQYF.

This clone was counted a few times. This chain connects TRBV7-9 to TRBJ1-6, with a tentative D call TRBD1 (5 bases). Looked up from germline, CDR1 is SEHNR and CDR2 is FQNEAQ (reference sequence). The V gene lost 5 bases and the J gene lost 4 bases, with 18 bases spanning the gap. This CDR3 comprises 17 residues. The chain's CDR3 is CASSHDSWGLYNSPLHF. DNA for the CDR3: TGTGCCAGCAGCCACGACAGTTGGGGACTATATAATTCACCCCTCCACTTT.

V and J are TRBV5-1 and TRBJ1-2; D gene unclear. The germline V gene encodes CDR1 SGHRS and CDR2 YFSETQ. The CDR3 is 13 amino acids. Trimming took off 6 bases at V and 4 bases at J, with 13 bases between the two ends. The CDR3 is CASTEGGFYGYTF. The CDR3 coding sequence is TGCGCCAGCACGGAGGGCGGGTTCTATGGCTACACCTTC. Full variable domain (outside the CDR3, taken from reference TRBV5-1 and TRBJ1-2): KAGVTQTPRYLIKTRGQQVTLSCSPISGHRSVSWYQQTPGQGLQFLFEYFSETQRNKGNFPGRFSGRQFSNSRSEMNVSTLELGDSALYLCASTEGGFYGYTFGSGTRLTVV.

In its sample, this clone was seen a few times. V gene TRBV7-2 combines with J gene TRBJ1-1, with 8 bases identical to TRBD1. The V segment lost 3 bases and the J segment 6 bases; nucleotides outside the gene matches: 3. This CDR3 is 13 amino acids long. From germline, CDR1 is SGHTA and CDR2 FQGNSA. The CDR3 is CASSFRGRAEAFF. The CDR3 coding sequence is TGTGCCAGCAGCTTCAGGGGGCGAGCTGAAGCTTTCTTT.

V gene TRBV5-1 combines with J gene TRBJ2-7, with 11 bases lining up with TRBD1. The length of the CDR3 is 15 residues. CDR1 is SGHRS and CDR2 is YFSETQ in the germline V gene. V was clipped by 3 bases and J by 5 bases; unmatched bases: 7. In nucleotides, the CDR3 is TGCGCCAGCAGCTGGACGGGACAGGGGGTCAACGAGCAGTACTTC. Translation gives CASSWTGQGVNEQYF.